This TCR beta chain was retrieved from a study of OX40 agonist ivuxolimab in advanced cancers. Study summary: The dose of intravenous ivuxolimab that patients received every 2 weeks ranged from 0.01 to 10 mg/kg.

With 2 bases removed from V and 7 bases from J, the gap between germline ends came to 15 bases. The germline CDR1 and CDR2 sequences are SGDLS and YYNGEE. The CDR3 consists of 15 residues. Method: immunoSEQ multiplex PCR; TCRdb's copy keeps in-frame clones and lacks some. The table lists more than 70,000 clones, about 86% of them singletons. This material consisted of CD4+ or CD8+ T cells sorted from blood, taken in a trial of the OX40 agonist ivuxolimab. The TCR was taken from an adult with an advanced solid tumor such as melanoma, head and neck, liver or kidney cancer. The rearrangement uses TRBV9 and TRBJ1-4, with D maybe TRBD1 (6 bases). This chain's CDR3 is CASSVSQGSSEKLFF. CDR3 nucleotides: TGTGCCAGCAGCGTTTCACAGGGTAGTAGTGAAAAACTGTTTTTT.